The rows below give T cell receptor beta chains drawn from one sample of a study of blood T cell repertoires in COVID-19. Libraries were prepared by immunoSEQ multiplex PCR; TCRdb keeps only in-frame clonotypes and omits some of them. Among 150,000 to 200,000 clones listed, more than 75% were seen once. Input material: PBMCs or T cells enriched from blood (not recorded which). Every receptor here comes from a woman aged 45-60 years who had recovered from COVID-19. Both conserved end residues are part of each CDR3. A D gene is named only where the DNA matches it firmly. Expanded clones get a size class; other rows say once, few or many, or leave the size out.

TRBV28	TRBJ2-7	.	.	TGTGCCAGCAGTAGAGGGCGGGAGCAGTACTTC	CASSRGREQYF
TRBV19	TRBJ2-1	.	.	TGTGCCAGTAGTATAATCCTACCTCGCCCCGGCTCCTACAATGAGCAGTTCTTC	CASSIILPRPGSYNEQFF
TRBV24-1	TRBJ1-5	.	.	TGTGCCACCAGTGACGAGGTCGGCAATCAGCCCCAGCATTTT	CATSDEVGNQPQHF
TRBV28	TRBJ1-4	.	.	TGTGCCAGCAGTTTGCCTCAGGGGACGTTGCTGTTTTTT	CASSLPQGTLLFF
TRBV5-5	TRBJ1-6	TRBD1	.	TGTGCCAGCAGCAGGGACAGTACGAATTCACCCCTCCACTTT	CASSRDSTNSPLHF
TRBV28	TRBJ2-7	TRBD1	once	TGTGCCAGCAGAACCGGGACAGGGGGCAGGTACGAGCAGTACTTC	CASRTGTGGRYEQYF
TRBV28	TRBJ1-2	TRBD1	.	TGTGCCAGCAGCCAGGACAGGGTCTATGGCTACACCTTC	CASSQDRVYGYTF
TRBV7-6	TRBJ2-1	.	.	TGTGCCAGCAGCTTAGAGCAGGGGGGCGGACTGAATGAGCAGTTCTTC	CASSLEQGGGLNEQFF
TRBV28	TRBJ2-7	.	once	TGTGCCAGCAGCCTGACAGTCTACGAGCAGTACTTC	CASSLTVYEQYF
TRBV28	TRBJ2-7	TRBD2	.	TGTGCCAGCAAACCCAGTAATTGGGGGGTGCTAGCGGGGTCCGAGCAGTACTTC	CASKPSNWGVLAGSEQYF
TRBV7-2	TRBJ2-3	TRBD2	.	TGTGCCAGCAGCAGGACTAGCGGGGAAGATACGCAGTATTTT	CASSRTSGEDTQYF
TRBV6-2/TRBV6-3	TRBJ2-2	TRBD1	.	TGTGCCAGCAGTTACGGGACAGGGCCGACCACCGGGGAGCTGTTTTTT	CASSYGTGPTTGELFF
TRBV18	TRBJ2-2	.	.	TGTGCCAGCTCACCACCTGAGCGGTGGAACACCGGGGAGCTGTTTTTT	CASSPPERWNTGELFF
TRBV7-2	TRBJ2-7	TRBD1	.	TGTGCCAGCAGCTTTGAGGGACAGGCTTCCTACGAGCAGTACTTC	CASSFEGQASYEQYF
TRBV30	TRBJ1-1	.	.	TGTGCCGGGGAACTGTACACTGAAGCTTTCTTT	CAGELYTEAFF
TRBV5-1	TRBJ2-6	.	.	TGCGCCAGCAGGGACAGCGCAGGGGCCAACGTCCTGACTTTC	CASRDSAGANVLTF
TRBV27	TRBJ1-2	.	once	TGTGCCAGCAGCCCCCGGCGGGTTACTAACGGCTACACCTTC	CASSPRRVTNGYTF
TRBV4-1	TRBJ1-5	.	.	TGCGCCAGCAGCCAAGACGGTGATAGCAATCAGCCCCAGCATTTT	CASSQDGDSNQPQHF